Below are 14 T cell receptor beta chains sequenced from a single sample in a study of shared clonotypes between healthy human individuals. Profiled with immunoSEQ multiplex PCR; TCRdb holds only in-frame clones, not every one. This table has about 690,000 clones, about 92% appearing once. Sequencing was performed on memory CD8+ T cells from PBMCs. Described subset: CD45RO+ cells pooled with CCR7-negative TemRA cells. These receptors all stem from a man aged 18 to 29 in good health. Some clones in this sample may be carry-over from other donors' samples.

V usage is TRBV5-6 and J usage is TRBJ1-6; no clear D. From germline, CDR1 is SGHDT and CDR2 YYEEEE. The V and J ends lost 0 bases and 9 bases respectively, with 13 bases between them. This CDR3 contains 15 residues. The CDR3 region is CASSLGRGVGSPLHF. CDR3 nucleotides: TGTGCCAGCAGCTTGGGCCGGGGAGTCGGTTCACCCCTCCACTTT. The variable domain in full, completed from reference TRBV5-6 and TRBJ1-6, reads DAGVTQSPTHLIKTRGQQVTLRCSPKSGHDTVSWYQQALGQGPQFIFQYYEEEERQRGNFPDRFSGHQFPNYSSELNVNALLLGDSALYLCASSLGRGVGSPLHFGNGTRLTVT.

The chain employs TRBV7-9 and TRBJ2-2; 8 nucleotides align to TRBD2. With V trimmed by 5 bases and J by 6 bases, 17 bases remained unmatched. The CDR3 loop spans 18 amino acids. The germline gives CDR1 SEHNR, CDR2 FQNEAQ (reference sequence). The DNA of the CDR3 is TGTGCCAGCAGCCCGCTAGGGGCGGGAGGCCTCAACCCCGGGGAGCTGTTTTTT. Protein product: CASSPLGAGGLNPGELFF.

The rearrangement uses TRBV2 and TRBJ2-7, with a weak D call TRBD1 (6 bases). This CDR3 has 13 residues. V was trimmed by 7 bases and J by 1 base, leaving 11 bases between them. Germline CDR1 reads SNHLY; CDR2 reads FYNNEI. The CDR3 region has the DNA TGTGCCAGCAATCACAGGGTTTCCTACGAGCAGTACTTC. This encodes CASNHRVSYEQYF.

The CDR3 DNA reads TGTGCCAGCCGCCTGGAGCAGGGAGGGTACAATGAGCAGTTCTTC. Encoded protein: CASRLEQGGYNEQFF. This sequence joins TRBV27 and TRBJ2-1; the match to TRBD2 covers 7 bases. Losses at the gene ends were 8 bases for V and 4 bases for J; bases not matched to a gene: 11. Germline V gives CDR1 MNHEY, CDR2 SMNVEV (reference sequence). This CDR3 spans 15 amino acids.

V usage is TRBV13 and J usage is TRBJ2-1, with 13 bases matching TRBD2. CDR3 length equals 14 residues. Germline CDR1 and CDR2: PRHDT and FYEKMQ (reference sequence). V gave up 5 bases and J gave up 7 bases; unmatched junction bases: 2. The CDR3 loop is CASSQLAGGNEQFF. The CDR3 DNA sequence: TGTGCCAGCAGCCAACTAGCGGGAGGGAATGAGCAGTTCTTC.

The count of this clone is one. V usage is TRBV4-3 and J usage is TRBJ2-7, with D hard to call. Germline V lookup: CDR1 LGHNA, CDR2 YSLEER. The length of the CDR3 is 14 residues. V lost 4 bases to trimming and J lost 5 bases, with 15 bases between them. The CDR3: CASSRLLLQDEQYF. The CDR3 DNA sequence: TGCGCCAGCAGCCGCCTATTGTTGCAGGACGAGCAGTACTTC.

The gene calls are TRBV9 and TRBJ2-5; no clear D. This CDR3 is 16 amino acids long. Trimming removed 3 bases at V and 5 bases at J, with 20 bases between. Germline V CDR1 and CDR2: SGDLS, YYNGEE. The CDR3 nucleotides are TGTGCCAGCAGCGAGATGGTTCTGCCGCCAATGGAGACCCAGTACTTC. Its protein product is CASSEMVLPPMETQYF. Full variable domain (rest looked up from reference TRBV9 and TRBJ2-5): DSGVTQTPKHLITATGQRVTLRCSPRSGDLSVYWYQQSLDQGLQFLIQYYNGEERAKGNILERFSAQQFPDLHSELNLSSLELGDSALYFCASSEMVLPPMETQYFGPGTRLLVL.

The CDR3: CASSQDPGTWNEQFF. CDR3 sequence (DNA): TGCGCCAGCAGCCAAGACCCCGGTACGTGGAATGAGCAGTTCTTC. The chain joins TRBV4-1 to TRBJ2-1; D is undetermined. V lost 0 bases and J 7 bases, leaving 13 bases between the germline ends. CDR1 is MGHRA, CDR2 YSYEKL, per germline. This CDR3 has 15 amino acids.

The chain uses TRBV29-1 and TRBJ1-1; the D is unclear. This CDR3 is 13 amino acids long. The germline V gene has CDR1 SQVTM and CDR2 ANQGSEA. V was trimmed by 6 bases and J by 0 bases, leaving 11 bases between them. CDR3 protein: CSVFSAMNTEAFF. The CDR3 nucleotides read TGCAGCGTCTTCTCGGCCATGAACACTGAAGCTTTCTTT.

The sample holds one count of this clone. This chain joins TRBV28 and TRBJ2-3; a weak D match, TRBD2 (6 bases). Germline values: CDR1 MDHEN, CDR2 SYDVKM. CDR3 length equals 13 residues. V was cut by 5 bases and J by 6 bases, with 12 bases left in between. CDR3 in amino acids: CASSGWREDTQYF. CDR3 bases: TGTGCCAGCAGTGGGTGGAGGGAGGATACGCAGTATTTT. Together with reference TRBV28 and TRBJ2-3, the CDR3 gives the full variable domain: DVKVTQSSRYLVKRTGEKVFLECVQDMDHENMFWYRQDPGLGLRLIYFSYDVKMKEKGDIPEGYSVSREKKERFSLILESASTNQTSMYLCASSGWREDTQYFGPGTRLTVL.

The chain uses TRBV11-1 and TRBJ1-2; no firm D call. The CDR3 runs 13 residues. The V gene's germline CDR1 is SGHAT and CDR2 FQDESV (reference sequence). V dropped 5 bases and J dropped 2 bases, with 9 bases sitting between them. The CDR3 sequence: CASSPGINYGYTF. In DNA form, the CDR3 reads TGTGCCAGCAGCCCGGGGATCAACTATGGCTACACCTTC.

The chain is built from TRBV25-1 and TRBJ1-2; 7 positions agree with TRBD1. The CDR3 sequence is 14 residues long. V dropped 5 bases and J dropped 2; count of bases not matched to a gene: 5. CDR1 and CDR2 from the germline V gene are MGHDK and SYGVNS. In DNA form, the CDR3 reads TGTGCCAGCAGTTTACCGACAGGGAACTATGGCTACACCTTC. Translating gives CASSLPTGNYGYTF.

In DNA form, the CDR3 reads TGTGCCAGCAGCGTAACCGGCCAGGGGGCGAGCGAGCAGTACTTC. This sequence encodes CASSVTGQGASEQYF. This rearrangement joins TRBV9 to TRBJ2-7, with 8 positions matching TRBD1. The CDR3 loop spans 15 amino acids. V gave up 1 base and J gave up 6 bases; unmatched junction bases: 9. Germline V gene data show CDR1 as SGDLS and CDR2 as YYNGEE.

This chain joins TRBV11-3 and TRBJ2-7; D is perhaps TRBD1 or TRBD2 (5 bases each). The CDR3 consists of 15 residues. V shed 1 base and J shed 3 bases, with 13 bases lying between them. CDR1 is SGHNT and CDR2 is YENEEA in the germline V gene. CDR3 sequence (DNA): TGTGCCAGCAGCTTAGGCCGGGACCCCTACTACGAGCAGTACTTC. Translated, it gives CASSLGRDPYYEQYF.